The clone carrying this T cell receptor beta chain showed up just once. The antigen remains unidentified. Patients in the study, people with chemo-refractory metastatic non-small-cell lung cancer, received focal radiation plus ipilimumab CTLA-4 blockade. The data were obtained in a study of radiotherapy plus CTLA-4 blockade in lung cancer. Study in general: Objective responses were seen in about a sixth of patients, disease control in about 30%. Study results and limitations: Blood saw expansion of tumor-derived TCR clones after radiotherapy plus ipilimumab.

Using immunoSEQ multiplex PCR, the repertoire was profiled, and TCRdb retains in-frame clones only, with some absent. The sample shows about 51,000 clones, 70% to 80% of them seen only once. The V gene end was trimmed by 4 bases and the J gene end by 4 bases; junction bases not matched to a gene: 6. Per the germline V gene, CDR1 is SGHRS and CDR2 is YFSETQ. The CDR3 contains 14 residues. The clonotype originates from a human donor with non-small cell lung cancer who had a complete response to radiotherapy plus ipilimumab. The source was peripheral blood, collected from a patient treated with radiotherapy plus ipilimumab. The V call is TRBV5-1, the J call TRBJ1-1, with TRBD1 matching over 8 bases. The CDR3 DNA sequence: TGCGCCAGCAGCGCATGGACAGGGAGCACTGAAGCTTTCTTT. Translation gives CASSAWTGSTEAFF.